What follows is one T cell receptor beta chain and its context. Its antigen is not known. The CDR3 is made up of 13 amino acids. V lost 6 bases, J lost 0 bases, and 9 bases lay in between. Germline CDR1 reads SGHTA; CDR2 reads FQGNSA. The sample belongs to a study of T cell responses to AZD1222 COVID-19 vaccine. Findings and caveats of the study: Receipt of two AZD1222 doses was followed by a rise in Spike-specific TCR breadth and depth.

The table came from immunoSEQ multiplex PCR; TCRdb's copy has only in-frame clones and leaves some out. The sample has 75,000 to 95,000 clones, approximately 84% seen once. The specimen comprised peripheral blood, sampled on day 0 of AZD1222 vaccination. The chain has TRBV7-2 and TRBJ2-7; maybe TRBD2 (5 bases). This receptor was identified in an adult in good health. The CDR3 here is CASRLDISYEQYF. The DNA for the CDR3 is TGTGCCAGCAGACTAGACATCTCCTACGAGCAGTACTTC.